Following are 32 T cell receptor beta chains from one sample sequenced in a study of radiotherapy plus CTLA-4 blockade in lung cancer. Using immunoSEQ multiplex PCR, the repertoire was profiled, and TCRdb retains in-frame clones only, with some absent. The table includes over 100,000 clones, 81% detected once. Source: peripheral blood, taken from a patient treated with radiotherapy plus ipilimumab. All receptors come from a human donor with non-small cell lung cancer that progressed on radiotherapy plus ipilimumab. Some clones in this sample may be carry-over from other donors' samples.

The chain employs TRBV14 and TRBJ2-7; D ambiguous. The CDR3 is 13 residues long. Germline CDR1 is SGHDN and CDR2 is FVKESK. The ends were cut back, 0 bases at V and 6 bases at J, with 9 bases in the middle. This CDR3 is CASSQDNWGEQYF. DNA for the CDR3: TGTGCCAGCAGCCAAGACAATTGGGGCGAGCAGTACTTC. Looking up the rest from reference TRBV14 and TRBJ2-7 gives the full variable domain: EAGVTQFPSHSVIEKGQTVTLRCDPISGHDNLYWYRRVMGKEIKFLLHFVKESKQDESGMPNNRFLAERTGGTYSTLKVQPAELEDSGVYFCASSQDNWGEQYFGPGTRLTVT.

This clone turned up a few times. The chain joins TRBV19 to TRBJ2-7; D uncertain. Germline values: CDR1 LNHDA, CDR2 SQIVND (reference sequence). The CDR3 extends over 14 amino acids. With 3 bases removed from V and 3 bases from J, the gap between germline ends came to 12 bases. CDR3 sequence reads: CASSIGPDFYEQYF. As DNA, the CDR3 is TGTGCCAGTAGTATCGGCCCAGATTTCTACGAGCAGTACTTC. Full variable domain (remainder filled in from reference TRBV19 and TRBJ2-7): DGGITQSPKYLFRKEGQNVTLSCEQNLNHDAMYWYRQDPGQGLRLIYYSQIVNDFQKGDIAEGYSVSREKKESFPLTVTSAQKNPTAFYLCASSIGPDFYEQYFGPGTRLTVT.

This sequence joins TRBV4-2 and TRBJ2-7, with a possible D match to TRBD1 (6 bases). Trimming took 1 base from V and 2 from J, leaving 12 bases between them. This CDR3 region has 15 residues. Germline loops: CDR1 LGHNA, CDR2 YNFKEQ. CDR3 protein: CASSQVGGTTYEQYF. The CDR3 DNA reads as TGTGCCAGCAGCCAAGTTGGGGGCACCACCTACGAGCAGTACTTC.

This clone was detected a few times. The J gene is TRBJ1-1, the V gene TRBV18, with a possible D match to TRBD1 (5 bases). Germline lookup yields CDR1 KGHSH and CDR2 LQKENI. This CDR3 is built from 14 residues. Trimming shortened V by 1 base and J by 5 bases, and 11 bases separated the two germline ends. The CDR3 loop is CASSPRRGETEAFF. The CDR3 region has the DNA TGTGCCAGCTCACCACGACGGGGCGAGACTGAAGCTTTCTTT.

The chain joins TRBV27 to TRBJ2-6; 7 nucleotides match TRBD1. Germline loops: CDR1 MNHEY, CDR2 SMNVEV (reference sequence). J was trimmed by 2 bases and V by 5 bases; bases with no gene match: 6. The CDR3 is 16 amino acids. Here the CDR3 reads CASSIYQGAGANVLTF. The CDR3 DNA reads TGTGCCAGCAGTATCTATCAGGGGGCTGGGGCCAACGTCCTGACTTTC.

This clone was found once. The chain has TRBV7-9 and TRBJ2-5, with D tentatively TRBD2 (6 bases). The end of the DNA fits TRBJ2-7 better, so the J call may be wrong. Germline CDR1 is SEHNR and CDR2 is FQNEAQ (reference sequence). The CDR3 sequence is 14 residues long. In DNA, the CDR3 is TGTGCCAGCAGCCCCCTGACGGGGGAAACCGAGCAGTACTTC. Protein product: CASSPLTGETEQYF.

This clone has a handful of counts. This sequence joins TRBV19 and TRBJ2-7; 9 nucleotides agree with TRBD1. The CDR3 is 15 residues long. Germline CDR1 is LNHDA and CDR2 is SQIVND (reference sequence). V shed 4 bases, J shed 2 bases, and the junction held 6 bases outside the gene matches. CDR3 nucleotide sequence: TGTGCCAGTAGTAGGGACAGGGAGTTCCCCTACGAGCAGTACTTC. Protein product: CASSRDREFPYEQYF.

This clone showed up just once. The CDR3 coding sequence is TGCGCCAGCAGCCAAGATGGTCGGCTGAACTCCTACAATGAGCAGTTCTTC. Translating it yields CASSQDGRLNSYNEQFF. The chain is built from TRBV4-1 and TRBJ2-1, with D unresolved. Trimming left V 0 bases short and J 0 bases short, with 12 bases between. CDR3 length equals 17 residues. In germline, CDR1 is MGHRA, CDR2 YSYEKL.

J is TRBJ2-5 and V is TRBV9; D tentatively fits TRBD1 or TRBD2 (6 bases each). Trimming took 1 base from V and 4 from J, leaving 17 bases between them. CDR1 is SGDLS, CDR2 YYNGEE, per germline. The CDR3 consists of 16 residues. DNA for the CDR3: TGTGCCAGCAGCGTATGGGGGGCGGCGGGGCGAGAGACCCAGTACTTC. This sequence encodes CASSVWGAAGRETQYF.

The chain recombines TRBV6-5 with TRBJ2-1; D is ambiguous. V was clipped by 2 bases and J by 0 bases, with 11 bases between them. The CDR3 spans 16 residues. Per the germline V gene, CDR1 is MNHEY and CDR2 is SVGAGI. CDR3 in amino acids: CASSYTFQSSYNEQFF. The CDR3 nucleotides are TGTGCCAGCAGTTACACATTTCAGAGCTCCTACAATGAGCAGTTCTTC.

The count of this clone is one. The chain couples TRBV4-1 to TRBJ2-3; D possibly uses TRBD1 or TRBD2 (5 bases each). V gave up 4 bases and J gave up 0 bases, with 14 bases separating them. Germline V gene sequence: CDR1 MGHRA, CDR2 YSYEKL. The CDR3 runs to 16 residues. The CDR3 loop is CASSLRGLSSTDTQYF. CDR3 in DNA: TGCGCCAGCAGCCTCCGGGGCCTATCTAGCACAGATACGCAGTATTTT.

J is TRBJ2-1 and V is TRBV6-5; 8 bases line up with TRBD2. V shed 2 bases and J 7 bases; nucleotides not matched to a gene: 4. Per the germline V gene, CDR1 is MNHEY and CDR2 is SVGAGI. This CDR3 is 14 amino acids long. This CDR3 is CASSYGVAGNEQFF. For the CDR3, the DNA is TGTGCCAGCAGTTACGGAGTAGCGGGGAATGAGCAGTTCTTC.

The V and J genes are TRBV4-3 and TRBJ2-2; 9 bases are shared with TRBD1. The CDR3 has 17 amino acids. The germline CDR1 and CDR2 sequences are LGHNA and YSLEER. V shed 1 base and J 5 bases; nucleotides not matched to a gene: 8. This chain's CDR3 is CASSQVRGGQGTGELFF. CDR3 DNA: TGCGCCAGCAGCCAAGTTAGAGGGGGACAGGGAACCGGGGAGCTGTTTTTT.

The chain uses TRBV6-4 and TRBJ1-6; D uncertain. Trimming removed 6 bases from V and 11 bases from J, with 14 bases in between. The CDR3 loop spans 13 amino acids. Germline assignment: CDR1 MRHNA and CDR2 SNTAGT. CDR3 residues: CASSPAPGPPLHF. Written as DNA, the CDR3 is TGTGCCAGCAGCCCGGCCCCGGGCCCACCCCTCCACTTT.

The chain uses TRBV5-1 and TRBJ2-7, with D hard to call. The CDR3 runs to 14 residues. Trimming stripped 0 bases from V and 1 base from J, with 8 bases between. Germline V CDR1 and CDR2: SGHRS, YFSETQ. The CDR3 loop reads CASSLVSTSYEQYF. DNA for the CDR3: TGCGCCAGCAGCTTGGTTTCTACTTCCTACGAGCAGTACTTC.

V and J are TRBV4-3 and TRBJ2-7; D unclear. The CDR3 length is 15 residues. The germline V and J ends were trimmed by 0 bases and 4 bases, with 13 bases remaining between them. Germline lookup yields CDR1 LGHNA and CDR2 YSLEER. CDR3 sequence reads: CASSQDPSDLYEQYF. The CDR3 DNA sequence: TGCGCCAGCAGCCAAGATCCTTCAGACCTTTACGAGCAGTACTTC.

The chain joins TRBV7-3 to TRBJ2-1; D is possibly TRBD1 or TRBD2 (6 bases each). Germline CDR1 is SGHTA and CDR2 is FQGTGA. This CDR3 contains 15 residues. The V and J ends lost 3 bases and 4 bases respectively, with 13 bases between them. The CDR3 region is CASSFSGGSYNEQFF. CDR3 nucleotides: TGTGCCAGCAGCTTCTCCGGGGGCTCGTACAATGAGCAGTTCTTC.

This chain connects TRBV29-1 to TRBJ2-1; weak D call: TRBD1 (5 bases). The germline gives CDR1 SQVTM, CDR2 ANQGSEA. The CDR3 is made up of 14 amino acids. Deletions cut 6 bases from V and 4 bases from J, with 16 bases between. DNA for the CDR3: TGCAGCGTCGCGAGACAGACCCTATACAATGAGCAGTTCTTC. It yields the protein CSVARQTLYNEQFF.

This clone showed up just once. This rearrangement joins TRBV11-2 to TRBJ1-5; weak D call: TRBD1 (5 bases). V gave up 5 bases and J gave up 3 bases, with 11 bases separating them. The CDR3 contains 14 residues. CDR1 SGHAT and CDR2 FQNNGV come from the germline V gene. CDR3 residues: CASSAGTDNQPQHF. CDR3 coding DNA: TGTGCCAGCAGCGCCGGGACCGACAATCAGCCCCAGCATTTT.

This sequence joins TRBV7-2 and TRBJ2-5; 10 positions match TRBD2. Germline V gene data show CDR1 as SGHTA and CDR2 as FQGNSA. This CDR3 is 16 amino acids long. The V and J ends lost 3 bases and 0 bases, in that order; junction bases with no gene match: 4. The CDR3 loop reads CASSFQAGGNQETQYF. In DNA, the CDR3 is TGTGCCAGCAGCTTTCAAGCGGGGGGGAACCAAGAGACCCAGTACTTC. The complete variable domain, with remaining parts taken from reference TRBV7-2 and TRBJ2-5, reads GAGVSQSPSNKVTEKGKDVELRCDPISGHTALYWYRQSLGQGLEFLIYFQGNSAPDKSGLPSDRFSAERTGGSVSTLTIQRTQQEDSAVYLCASSFQAGGNQETQYFGPGTRLLVL.

The CDR3 sequence is CASSQEGLAGETQYF. In DNA, the CDR3 is TGCGCCAGCAGCCAGGAAGGACTAGCTGGAGAGACCCAGTACTTC. The chain joins TRBV4-3 to TRBJ2-5; 8 bases line up with TRBD2. Germline V gene data show CDR1 as LGHNA and CDR2 as YSLEER. The junction had 7 bases not matched to a gene; V was cut back by 3 bases and J by 4 bases. This CDR3 region has 15 residues.

The chain recombines TRBV11-2 with TRBJ2-3; TRBD1 matches at 8 bases. The CDR3 has 13 amino acids. V lost 0 bases to trimming and J lost 14 bases; unmatched junction nucleotides: 7. CDR1 is SGHAT and CDR2 is FQNNGV in the germline V gene. In DNA form, the CDR3 reads TGTGCCAGCAGCTTAGACAGGGGGCGCCCATCGTATTTT. It yields the protein CASSLDRGRPSYF.

The chain links TRBV6-5 to TRBJ2-3; 8 nucleotides line up with TRBD1. V lost 8 bases and J lost 4; bases outside the gene matches: 5. From germline, CDR1 is MNHEY and CDR2 SVGAGI. This CDR3 is built from 13 residues. The CDR3 DNA reads as TGTGCCAGCCGGACAGGGCATTCAGATACGCAGTATTTT. It codes for CASRTGHSDTQYF.

The J gene is TRBJ1-3, the V gene TRBV6-6; D may be TRBD1 (5 bases). Germline V CDR1 and CDR2: MNHNY, SVGAGI (reference sequence). This CDR3 has 16 residues. V was cut by 2 bases and J by 6 bases, with 17 bases left in between. This chain's CDR3 is CASSYDVRAEENTIYF. Written as DNA, the CDR3 is TGTGCCAGCAGTTACGATGTCAGGGCAGAGGAAAACACCATATATTTT.

The chain combines TRBV5-4 with TRBJ1-1; possible D gene TRBD1, 6 bases. The ends were cut back, 2 bases at V and 5 bases at J, with 13 bases in the middle. Per germline, CDR1 SGHNT and CDR2 YYREEE (reference sequence). CDR3 size: 14 residues. CDR3 region: CASSFSRGDTEAFF. The CDR3 coding sequence is TGTGCCAGCAGCTTTTCCAGGGGAGATACTGAAGCTTTCTTT.

In nucleotides, the CDR3 is TGTGCCAGCAGCCGGACAGGTCGAGGGGGCTACACCTTC. This gives the protein CASSRTGRGGYTF. V and J are TRBV14 and TRBJ1-2, with 7 bases identical to TRBD1. Germline CDR1 and CDR2: SGHDN and FVKESK. Germline trimming cut 4 bases from V and 8 bases from J; bases unmatched to any gene: 7. The CDR3 sequence is 13 residues long.

The genes are TRBV27 and TRBJ2-5, with 13 bases lining up with TRBD2. The V and J ends lost 3 bases and 5 bases, in that order; junction bases with no gene match: 6. Germline V CDR1 and CDR2: MNHEY, SMNVEV (reference sequence). The CDR3 contains 16 residues. CDR3 bases: TGTGCCAGCAGTTTTACTAGCGGGGGGGCCCCGGAGACCCAGTACTTC. Amino acid sequence: CASSFTSGGAPETQYF.

The table lists this clone with a few counts. The V call is TRBV7-9, the J call TRBJ1-6, with TRBD1 matching over 10 bases. CDR3 length equals 15 residues. Germline CDR1 SEHNR, CDR2 FQNEAQ (reference sequence). The V segment lost 7 bases and the J segment 10 bases; nucleotides outside the gene matches: 10. The CDR3 sequence: CASTPPGTGESPLHF. DNA for the CDR3: TGTGCCAGCACCCCCCCCGGGACAGGGGAATCACCCCTCCACTTT.

The chain carries TRBV18 and TRBJ1-2; tentatively, D is TRBD1 (5 bases). CDR3 size: 13 residues. V was pared by 4 bases and J by 10 bases, with 16 bases between. Germline V gene lookup returns CDR1 KGHSH and CDR2 LQKENI. The CDR3 spells CASSQGRDSVYTF. For the CDR3, the DNA is TGTGCCAGCTCACAGGGGAGGGATTCTGTCTACACCTTC.

This clone was recorded a few times. The rearrangement joins TRBV6-6 to TRBJ2-5; D is possibly TRBD2 (5 bases). Trimming cost V 7 bases and J 2 bases, with 11 bases left between them. The CDR3 contains 13 residues. Germline-derived CDR1 and CDR2 are MNHNY and SVGAGI (reference sequence). The CDR3 region is CASTARGQETQYF. CDR3 nucleotide sequence: TGTGCCAGCACCGCGAGAGGGCAAGAGACCCAGTACTTC.

There are a few counts of this clone. The genes are TRBV5-1 and TRBJ2-7; 8 nucleotides match TRBD1. Trimming at V came to 4 bases and at J to 10 bases, leaving 4 bases not matched to a gene. The CDR3 covers 11 residues. The V gene's germline CDR1 is SGHRS and CDR2 YFSETQ. Here the CDR3 DNA reads TGCGCCAGCAGCAACGACAGGGGACAGTACTTC. It codes for CASSNDRGQYF.

Here the CDR3 DNA reads TGTGCCATCAGTAAACAGGGGGCTGACTATGGCTACACCTTC. It is translated as CAISKQGADYGYTF. V is TRBV10-3 and J is TRBJ1-2; TRBD1 agrees at 9 bases. The V segment lost 5 bases and the J segment 3 bases; nucleotides outside the gene matches: 4. From germline, CDR1 is ENHRY and CDR2 SYGVKD. There are 14 residues in the CDR3.